This T cell receptor beta chain was found in a study of long-term antiretroviral therapy in people with HIV. Assay version v3.0 of immunoSEQ was used, and it was run at survey level. The repertoire was sequenced with immunoSEQ multiplex PCR; TCRdb's copy has only in-frame clones and lacks some. This table holds roughly 17,000 clones, around 92% found once. The CDR3 totals 14 residues. V lost 6 bases and J lost 4; bases outside the gene matches: 5. Germline CDR1 reads MNHNY; CDR2 reads SVGAGI (reference sequence). A minimum of one pre-ART and two post-ART PBMC samples existed for each donor. Each HIV-infected participant was given treatment in the United States.

This sample comprised unsorted PBMCs, obtained 3 years after starting antiretroviral therapy. The clonotype comes from a man aged 45-65 years with HIV. The rearrangement joins TRBV6-6 to TRBJ2-7; 11 bases align to TRBD1. CDR3 nucleotides: TGTGCCAGCAGACCTGGACAGGGGGCTTACGAGCAGTACTTC. The encoded protein is CASRPGQGAYEQYF.